The following is a T cell receptor beta chain sequence with its context. Its cognate antigen is unknown. These data come from a study of shared clonotypes between healthy human individuals. About the research overall: Three plates were used per donor for CD4 naive, three for CD4 memory, two for CD8 naive and one for CD8 memory. The study's findings and limits: Generally, estimated richness proved larger in naive subsets than it did in memory subsets.

The table came from immunoSEQ multiplex PCR; TCRdb's copy has only in-frame clones and leaves some out. The profile shows around 1,000,000 clones, around 77% of them singletons. All the donors were Caucasian adults who lived in Nashville, Tennessee. CD45RA+ naive and CD45RA-negative memory subsets were separated from CD4+ cells. This TCR was sampled from a man aged 18 to 30 in good health. Some clones in this sample may be carry-over from other donors' samples. The sequenced sample was memory CD4+ T cells from PBMCs. Stated subset: CD45RA-negative fraction.

The CDR3: CASSRRTGLDEQYF. CDR3 nucleotide sequence: TGTGCCAGCTCACGACGGACAGGGCTCGACGAGCAGTACTTC. The genes are TRBV18 and TRBJ2-7, with TRBD1 matching over 8 bases. Germline CDR1 is KGHSH and CDR2 is LQKENI. Germline trimming cut 4 bases from V and 5 bases from J; bases unmatched to any gene: 7. The CDR3 length is 14 residues.